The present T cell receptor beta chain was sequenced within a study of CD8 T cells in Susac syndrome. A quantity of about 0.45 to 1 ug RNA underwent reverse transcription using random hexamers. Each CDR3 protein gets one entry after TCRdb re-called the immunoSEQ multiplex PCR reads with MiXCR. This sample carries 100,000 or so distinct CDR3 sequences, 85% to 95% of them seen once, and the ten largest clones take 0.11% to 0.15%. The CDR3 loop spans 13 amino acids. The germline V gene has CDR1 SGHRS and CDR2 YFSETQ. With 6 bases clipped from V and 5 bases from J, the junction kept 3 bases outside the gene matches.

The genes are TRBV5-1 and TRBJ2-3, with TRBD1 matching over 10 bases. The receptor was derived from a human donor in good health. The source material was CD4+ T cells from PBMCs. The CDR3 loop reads CASKRDRGDTQYF. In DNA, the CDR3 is TGCGCCAGCAAGCGGGACAGGGGAGATACGCAGTATTTT.